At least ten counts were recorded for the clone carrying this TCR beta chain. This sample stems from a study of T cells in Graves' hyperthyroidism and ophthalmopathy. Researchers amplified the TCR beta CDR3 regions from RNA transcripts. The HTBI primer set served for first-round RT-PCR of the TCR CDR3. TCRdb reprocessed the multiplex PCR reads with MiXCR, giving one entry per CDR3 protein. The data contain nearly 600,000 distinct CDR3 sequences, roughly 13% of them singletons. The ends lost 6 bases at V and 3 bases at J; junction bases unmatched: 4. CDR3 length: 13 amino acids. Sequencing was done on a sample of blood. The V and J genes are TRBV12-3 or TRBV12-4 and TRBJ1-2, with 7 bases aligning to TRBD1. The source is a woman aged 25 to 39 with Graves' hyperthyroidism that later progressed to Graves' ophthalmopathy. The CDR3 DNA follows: TGTGCCAGCAGCTACGACAGGGACTATGGCTACACCTTC. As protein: CASSYDRDYGYTF.